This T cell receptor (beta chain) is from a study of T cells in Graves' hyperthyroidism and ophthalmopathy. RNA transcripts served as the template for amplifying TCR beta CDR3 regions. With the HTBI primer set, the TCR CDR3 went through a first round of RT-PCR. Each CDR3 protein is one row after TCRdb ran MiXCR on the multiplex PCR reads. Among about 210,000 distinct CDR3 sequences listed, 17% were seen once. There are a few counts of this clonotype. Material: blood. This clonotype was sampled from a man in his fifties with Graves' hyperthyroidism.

DNA of the CDR3: TGCAGCGTTGTCATTGGTGGGGACAGTCTCTGGGGCTACGAGCAGTACTTC. It is translated as CSVVIGGDSLWGYEQYF. The chain has TRBV29-1 and TRBJ2-7; 7 bases line up with TRBD1. The CDR3 loop spans 17 amino acids. Germline CDR1 reads SQVTM; CDR2 reads ANQGSEA. With 4 bases clipped from V and 3 bases from J, the junction kept 18 bases outside the gene matches.